Following are 22 T cell receptor beta chains from one sample sequenced in a study of shared clonotypes between healthy human individuals. Sequencing used immunoSEQ multiplex PCR; TCRdb keeps in-frame clones, though not all of them. The sample holds over a million clones, roughly 80% seen once. The sample taken for sequencing was memory CD4+ T cells sorted from blood. As to subset: CD45RA-negative fraction. The receptors come from a man younger than 30 in good health.

J is TRBJ1-3 and V is TRBV6-1; D remains unclear. With 2 bases removed from V and 2 bases from J, the gap between germline ends came to 7 bases. This CDR3 is 14 amino acids long. Germline CDR1 and CDR2: MNHNS and SASEGT. The CDR3 spells CASSENLAGNTIYF. DNA of the CDR3: TGTGCCAGCAGTGAAAACCTAGCTGGAAACACCATATATTTT.

This chain connects TRBV30 to TRBJ1-2; D is perhaps TRBD1 (6 bases). This CDR3 comprises 15 residues. Trimming took off 0 bases at V and 5 bases at J, with 16 bases between the two ends. The germline CDR1 and CDR2 sequences are GTSNPN and SVGIG (reference sequence). CDR3 sequence (DNA): TGTGCCTGGAGTGTACTAGGACAGCTTACTTATGGCTACACCTTC. This sequence encodes CAWSVLGQLTYGYTF. The complete variable domain, with remaining parts taken from reference TRBV30 and TRBJ1-2, reads SQTIHQWPATLVQPVGSPLSLECTVEGTSNPNLYWYRQAAGRGLQLLFYSVGIGQISSEVPQNLSASRPQDRQFILSSKKLLLSDSGFYLCAWSVLGQLTYGYTFGSGTRLTVV.

This clone was counted once. The chain joins TRBV29-1 to TRBJ1-2; 9 positions match TRBD1. Germline V CDR1 and CDR2: SQVTM, ANQGSEA. The ends lost 3 bases at V and 3 bases at J; junction bases unmatched: 8. The CDR3 loop spans 15 amino acids. CDR3 region: CSVDTGTGLYYGYTF. In DNA form, the CDR3 reads TGCAGCGTTGATACTGGGACAGGGTTGTACTATGGCTACACCTTC. Combining the CDR3 with reference TRBV29-1 and TRBJ1-2 gives the whole variable domain SAVISQKPSRDICQRGTSLTIQCQVDSQVTMMFWYRQQPGQSLTLIATANQGSEATYESGFVIDKFPISRPNLTFSTLTVSNMSPEDSSIYLCSVDTGTGLYYGYTFGSGTRLTVV.

V and J are TRBV10-2 and TRBJ1-2; perhaps TRBD1 as D (5 bases). Germline V CDR1 and CDR2: WSHSY, SAAADI. V was cut by 3 bases and J by 8 bases, with 22 bases left in between. CDR3 size: 16 residues. CDR3 coding DNA: TGCGCCAGCAGTGAAATGGTAGGGCAGGGACGAGGGGGCTACACCTTC. It translates to CASSEMVGQGRGGYTF.

In this sample, this clone turned up once. The V gene is TRBV5-1, the J gene TRBJ2-7; no definite D call. Germline CDR1 SGHRS, CDR2 YFSETQ. The germline V and J ends were trimmed by 2 bases and 9 bases, with 12 bases remaining between them. CDR3 length equals 12 residues. CDR3 nucleotide sequence: TGCGCCAGCAGCTTTTCAGGATCGGTGCAGTACTTC. Encoded protein: CASSFSGSVQYF.

The chain combines TRBV18 with TRBJ1-1, with 7 nucleotides matching TRBD1. The CDR3 consists of 17 residues. The V segment lost 3 bases and the J segment 0 bases; nucleotides outside the gene matches: 10. Per the germline V gene, CDR1 is KGHSH and CDR2 is LQKENI. CDR3 bases: TGTGCCAGCTCACCCTTTCGACAGGGCTGGTTGAACACTGAAGCTTTCTTT. Its translation: CASSPFRQGWLNTEAFF.

This clone was detected a few times. The chain has TRBV7-2 and TRBJ2-1; maybe TRBD1 (6 bases). This CDR3 contains 15 residues. Deletions cut 5 bases from V and 7 bases from J, with 18 bases between. Germline V lookup: CDR1 SGHTA, CDR2 FQGNSA. CDR3 in DNA: TGTGCCAGCAGCAGTAACAGGGTTTTGGGGAATGAGCAGTTCTTC. It specifies CASSSNRVLGNEQFF.

The chain joins TRBV28 to TRBJ1-6, with TRBD1 matching over 7 bases. J gave up 5 bases and V 8 bases, and 3 bases lay outside the gene matches. Germline CDR1 is MDHEN and CDR2 is SYDVKM. The CDR3 length is 13 residues. The CDR3 is CASRDRHNSPLHF. The CDR3 bases are TGTGCCAGCCGGGACAGACATAATTCACCCCTCCACTTT.

This chain joins TRBV27 and TRBJ2-5, with D possibly matching TRBD1 (6 bases). Germline assignment: CDR1 MNHEY and CDR2 SMNVEV (reference sequence). V was cut by 2 bases and J by 2 bases, with 12 bases left in between. CDR3 size: 15 residues. The CDR3 nucleotides read TGTGCCAGCAGTTTAACCCAGGGGCAGCAAGAGACCCAGTACTTC. Translated: CASSLTQGQQETQYF.

V is TRBV10-2 and J is TRBJ1-5; 8 bases are shared with TRBD1. The CDR3 length is 14 residues. With V trimmed by 6 bases and J by 4 bases, 5 bases remained unmatched. The germline V gene has CDR1 WSHSY and CDR2 SAAADI. CDR3 DNA sequence: TGCGCCAGCAGGCAGGGGGCGGCAAATCAGCCCCAGCATTTT. Protein product: CASRQGAANQPQHF.

J is TRBJ1-1 and V is TRBV28, with TRBD1 as a possible D gene (6 bases). Looked up from germline, CDR1 is MDHEN and CDR2 is SYDVKM. This CDR3 is built from 14 residues. The V end was cut by 2 bases, the J end by 5 bases, with 12 bases between. CDR3 DNA: TGTGCCAGCAGTTTAATATTAAGGGGGACTGAAGCTTTCTTT. As protein: CASSLILRGTEAFF.

The rearrangement joins TRBV7-9 to TRBJ1-1, with TRBD1 identical over 8 bases. V gave up 5 bases and J gave up 4 bases; unmatched junction bases: 3. Germline V gene lookup returns CDR1 SEHNR and CDR2 FQNEAQ (reference sequence). The CDR3 runs 13 residues. The CDR3 DNA sequence: TGTGCCAGCAGCCCAGGACAGGGCACTGAAGCTTTCTTT. The encoded protein is CASSPGQGTEAFF.

Here the CDR3 reads CSVSQGFGTGELFF. The CDR3 DNA is TGCAGCGTTTCCCAGGGATTTGGCACCGGGGAGCTGTTTTTT. The chain joins TRBV29-1 to TRBJ2-2, with D tentatively TRBD1 (5 bases). This CDR3 has 14 residues. V shed 5 bases and J shed 4 bases, with 14 bases lying between them. CDR1 is SQVTM and CDR2 is ANQGSEA in the germline V gene.

This rearrangement joins TRBV5-4 to TRBJ2-2, with D maybe TRBD1 (5 bases). V lost 4 bases and J lost 1, with 14 bases in between. The CDR3 covers 16 residues. Germline-derived CDR1 and CDR2 are SGHNT and YYREEE (reference sequence). CDR3 region: CASSTSRVWNTGELFF. The CDR3 nucleotides are TGTGCCAGCAGCACCTCCAGGGTCTGGAACACCGGGGAGCTGTTTTTT.

The V call is TRBV11-2, the J call TRBJ2-1, with TRBD2 identical over 13 bases. The CDR3 has 16 residues. Germline V lookup: CDR1 SGHAT, CDR2 FQNNGV. The V and J ends lost 1 base and 6 bases, in that order; junction bases with no gene match: 3. CDR3 sequence reads: CASSLARLAGGNEQFF. DNA for the CDR3: TGTGCCAGCAGCTTAGCCCGACTAGCGGGAGGCAATGAGCAGTTCTTC.

The rearrangement uses TRBV5-6 and TRBJ2-3; 11 nucleotides align to TRBD2. This CDR3 is 16 amino acids long. J was trimmed by 6 bases and V by 4 bases; bases with no gene match: 10. Germline V lookup: CDR1 SGHDT, CDR2 YYEEEE. In nucleotides, the CDR3 is TGTGCCAGCAGCGGATTCACCACTAGCGGGAGCGATACGCAGTATTTT. Its translation: CASSGFTTSGSDTQYF.

The chain carries TRBV11-2 and TRBJ1-1, with D unresolved. The V gene lost 1 base and the J gene lost 0 bases, with 6 bases spanning the gap. Germline V gives CDR1 SGHAT, CDR2 FQNNGV. CDR3 length: 14 residues. This CDR3 reads CASSLGIMNTEAFF. The CDR3, as DNA: TGTGCCAGCAGCTTAGGGATTATGAACACTGAAGCTTTCTTT.

CDR3 sequence: CASSDGQGANSPLHF. As DNA, the CDR3 is TGCGCCAGCAGCGACGGACAGGGGGCGAATTCACCCCTCCACTTT. The J gene is TRBJ1-6, the V gene TRBV5-1; TRBD1 matches 11 bases. CDR1 is SGHRS, CDR2 YFSETQ, per germline. V was pared by 4 bases and J by 7 bases, with 4 bases of the junction left unmatched. The CDR3 contains 15 residues.

J is TRBJ1-3 and V is TRBV19; D may be TRBD1 (5 bases). The CDR3 runs to 16 residues. From germline, CDR1 is LNHDA and CDR2 SQIVND (reference sequence). The ends were cut back, 5 bases at V and 0 bases at J, with 14 bases in the middle. The CDR3 sequence: CASSPMGGSSGNTIYF. CDR3 bases: TGTGCCAGTAGTCCCATGGGGGGAAGCTCTGGAAACACCATATATTTT.

V gene TRBV7-2 combines with J gene TRBJ2-3; maybe TRBD2 (5 bases). Germline CDR1 SGHTA, CDR2 FQGNSA. Trimming took 5 bases from V and 2 from J, leaving 14 bases between them. The CDR3 is 15 residues long. This CDR3 reads CASSLGLAFTDTQYF. The CDR3 coding sequence is TGTGCCAGCAGCCTAGGACTGGCATTCACAGATACGCAGTATTTT.

The rearrangement joins TRBV6-1 to TRBJ1-2; weak D call: TRBD1 (6 bases). The CDR3 loop spans 13 amino acids. Per germline, CDR1 MNHNS and CDR2 SASEGT. Trimming took off 6 bases at V and 8 bases at J, with 16 bases between the two ends. The chain's CDR3 is CASRPTGPRGYTF. The CDR3 DNA follows: TGTGCCAGCAGACCGACAGGTCCTAGGGGCTACACCTTC.

J is TRBJ2-5 and V is TRBV19; D is possibly TRBD1 (6 bases). There are 15 residues in the CDR3. V was cut by 2 bases and J by 2 bases, with 12 bases left in between. Germline assignment: CDR1 LNHDA and CDR2 SQIVND (reference sequence). This chain's CDR3 is CASSITGLAQETQYF. The CDR3 bases are TGTGCCAGTAGTATAACAGGGCTCGCGCAAGAGACCCAGTACTTC.